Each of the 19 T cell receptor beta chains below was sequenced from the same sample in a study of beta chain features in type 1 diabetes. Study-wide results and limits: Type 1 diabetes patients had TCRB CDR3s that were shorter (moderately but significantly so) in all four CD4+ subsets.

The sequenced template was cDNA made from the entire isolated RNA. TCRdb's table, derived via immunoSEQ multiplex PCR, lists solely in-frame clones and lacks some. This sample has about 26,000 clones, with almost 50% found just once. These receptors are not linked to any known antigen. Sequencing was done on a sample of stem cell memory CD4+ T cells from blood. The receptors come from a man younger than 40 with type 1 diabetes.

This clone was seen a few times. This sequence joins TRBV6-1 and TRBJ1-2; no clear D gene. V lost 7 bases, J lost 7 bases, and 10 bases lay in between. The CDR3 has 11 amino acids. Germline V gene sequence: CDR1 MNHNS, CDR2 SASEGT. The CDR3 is CASTSPLGYTF. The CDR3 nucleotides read TGTGCCAGCACCTCCCCTCTTGGCTACACCTTC.

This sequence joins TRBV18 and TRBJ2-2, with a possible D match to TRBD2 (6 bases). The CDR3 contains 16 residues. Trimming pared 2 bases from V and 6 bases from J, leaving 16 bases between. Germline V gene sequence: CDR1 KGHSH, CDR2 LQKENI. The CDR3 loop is CASSPMEGRRSGELFF. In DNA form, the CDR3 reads TGTGCCAGCTCACCAATGGAGGGGCGGCGGTCCGGGGAGCTGTTTTTT.

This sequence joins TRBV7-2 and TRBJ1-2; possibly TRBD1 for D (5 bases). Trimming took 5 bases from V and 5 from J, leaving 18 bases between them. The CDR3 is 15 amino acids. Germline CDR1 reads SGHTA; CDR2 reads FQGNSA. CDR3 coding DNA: TGTGCCAGCAGCCTAGGGGCAGGCGTCGGATATGGCTACACCTTC. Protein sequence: CASSLGAGVGYGYTF.

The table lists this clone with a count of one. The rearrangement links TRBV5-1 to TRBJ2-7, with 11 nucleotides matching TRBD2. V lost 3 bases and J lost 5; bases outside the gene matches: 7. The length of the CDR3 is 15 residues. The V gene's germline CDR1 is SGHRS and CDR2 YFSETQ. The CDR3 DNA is TGCGCCAGCAGCTCAGGGACTAGCGGCCGCCACGAGCAGTACTTC. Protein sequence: CASSSGTSGRHEQYF. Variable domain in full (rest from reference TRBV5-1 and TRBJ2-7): KAGVTQTPRYLIKTRGQQVTLSCSPISGHRSVSWYQQTPGQGLQFLFEYFSETQRNKGNFPGRFSGRQFSNSRSEMNVSTLELGDSALYLCASSSGTSGRHEQYFGPGTRLTVT.

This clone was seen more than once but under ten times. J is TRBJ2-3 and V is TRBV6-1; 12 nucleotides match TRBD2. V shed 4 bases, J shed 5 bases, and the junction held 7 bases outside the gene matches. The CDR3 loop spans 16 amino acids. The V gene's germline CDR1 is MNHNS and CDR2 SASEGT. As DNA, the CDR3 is TGTGCCAGCAGTGCCACTAGCGGGGGGAGGGGAGATACGCAGTATTTT. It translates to CASSATSGGRGDTQYF.

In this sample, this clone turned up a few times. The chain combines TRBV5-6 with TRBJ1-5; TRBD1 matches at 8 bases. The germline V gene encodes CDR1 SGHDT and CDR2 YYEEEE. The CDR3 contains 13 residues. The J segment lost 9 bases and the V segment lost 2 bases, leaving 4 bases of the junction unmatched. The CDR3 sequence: CASSLQGVGPQHF. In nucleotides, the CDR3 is TGTGCCAGCAGCTTACAGGGGGTCGGGCCCCAGCATTTT.

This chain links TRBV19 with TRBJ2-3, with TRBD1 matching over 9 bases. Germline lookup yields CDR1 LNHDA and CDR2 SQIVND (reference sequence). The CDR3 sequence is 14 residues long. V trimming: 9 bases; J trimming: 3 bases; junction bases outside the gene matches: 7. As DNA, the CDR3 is TGTGCCAGCAGTGGGACAGGGTGGACAGATACGCAGTATTTT. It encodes CASSGTGWTDTQYF.

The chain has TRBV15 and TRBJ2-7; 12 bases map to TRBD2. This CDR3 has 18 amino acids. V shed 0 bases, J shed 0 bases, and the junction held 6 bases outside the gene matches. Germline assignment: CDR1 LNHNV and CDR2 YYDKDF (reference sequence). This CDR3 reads CATSRDRTSGAFSYEQYF. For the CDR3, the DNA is TGTGCCACCAGCAGAGATCGGACTAGCGGGGCTTTCTCCTACGAGCAGTACTTC.

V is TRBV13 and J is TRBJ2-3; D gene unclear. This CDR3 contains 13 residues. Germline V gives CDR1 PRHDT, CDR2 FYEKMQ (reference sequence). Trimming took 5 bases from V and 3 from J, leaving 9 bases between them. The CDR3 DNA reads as TGTGCCAGCAGCCCAGCGCGGACAGATACGCAGTATTTT. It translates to CASSPARTDTQYF.

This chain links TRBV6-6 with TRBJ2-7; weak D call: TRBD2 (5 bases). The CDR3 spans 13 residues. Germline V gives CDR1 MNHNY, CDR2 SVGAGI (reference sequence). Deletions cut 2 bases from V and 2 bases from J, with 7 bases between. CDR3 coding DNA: TGTGCCAGCAGTTACGGGGAGACCTACGAGCAGTACTTC. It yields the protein CASSYGETYEQYF.

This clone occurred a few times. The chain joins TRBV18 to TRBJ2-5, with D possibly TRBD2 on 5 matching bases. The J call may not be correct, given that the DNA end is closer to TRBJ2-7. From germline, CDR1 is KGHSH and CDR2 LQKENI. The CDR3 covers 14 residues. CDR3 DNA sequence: TGTGCCAGCTCACCGAAACTAGGCTCCTACGAGCAGTACTTC. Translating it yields CASSPKLGSYEQYF.

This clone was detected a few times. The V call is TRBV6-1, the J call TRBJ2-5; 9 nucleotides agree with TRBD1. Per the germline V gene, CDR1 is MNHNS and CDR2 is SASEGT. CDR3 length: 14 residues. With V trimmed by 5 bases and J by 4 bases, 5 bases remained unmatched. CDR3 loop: CASSTGGGGETQYF. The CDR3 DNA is TGTGCCAGCAGTACAGGGGGCGGAGGAGAGACCCAGTACTTC.

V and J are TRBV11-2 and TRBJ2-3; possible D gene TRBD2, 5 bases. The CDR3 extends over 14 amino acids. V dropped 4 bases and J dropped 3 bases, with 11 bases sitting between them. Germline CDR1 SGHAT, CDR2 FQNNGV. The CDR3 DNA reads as TGTGCCAGCAGCTCGGACTGGAAAACAGATACGCAGTATTTT. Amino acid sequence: CASSSDWKTDTQYF.

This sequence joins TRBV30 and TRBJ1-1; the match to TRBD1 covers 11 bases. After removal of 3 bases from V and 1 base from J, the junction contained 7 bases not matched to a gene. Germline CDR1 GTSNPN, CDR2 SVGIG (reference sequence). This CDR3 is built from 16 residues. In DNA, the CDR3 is TGTGCCTGGAGCCTCGGACAGGGGGCCTGGAACACTGAAGCTTTCTTT. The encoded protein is CAWSLGQGAWNTEAFF. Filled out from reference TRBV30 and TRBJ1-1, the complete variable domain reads SQTIHQWPATLVQPVGSPLSLECTVEGTSNPNLYWYRQAAGRGLQLLFYSVGIGQISSEVPQNLSASRPQDRQFILSSKKLLLSDSGFYLCAWSLGQGAWNTEAFFGQGTRLTVV.

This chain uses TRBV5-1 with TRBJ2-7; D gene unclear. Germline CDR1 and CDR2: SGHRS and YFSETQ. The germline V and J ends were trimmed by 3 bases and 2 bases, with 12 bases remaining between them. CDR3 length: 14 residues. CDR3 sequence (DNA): TGCGCCAGCAGCTCCCCGCTGGGCCCCTACGAGCAGTACTTC. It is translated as CASSSPLGPYEQYF.

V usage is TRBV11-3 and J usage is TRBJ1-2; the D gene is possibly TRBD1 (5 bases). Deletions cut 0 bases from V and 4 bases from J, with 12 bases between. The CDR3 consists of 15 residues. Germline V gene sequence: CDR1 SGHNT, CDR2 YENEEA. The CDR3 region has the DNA TGTGCCAGCAGCTTAGATACACGGGGGAGCTATGGCTACACCTTC. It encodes CASSLDTRGSYGYTF. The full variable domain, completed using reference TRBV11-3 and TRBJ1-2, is EAGVVQSPRYKIIEKKQPVAFWCNPISGHNTLYWYLQNLGQGPELLIRYENEEAVDDSQLPKDRFSAERLKGVDSTLKIQPAELGDSAVYLCASSLDTRGSYGYTFGSGTRLTVV.

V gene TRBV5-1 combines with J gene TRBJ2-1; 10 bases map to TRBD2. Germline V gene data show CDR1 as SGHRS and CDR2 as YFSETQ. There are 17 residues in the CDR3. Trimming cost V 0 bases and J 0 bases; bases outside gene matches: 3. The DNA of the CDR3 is TGCGCCAGCAGCTTGGCCTCTAGCGGGAGCTCCTACAATGAGCAGTTCTTC. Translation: CASSLASSGSSYNEQFF.

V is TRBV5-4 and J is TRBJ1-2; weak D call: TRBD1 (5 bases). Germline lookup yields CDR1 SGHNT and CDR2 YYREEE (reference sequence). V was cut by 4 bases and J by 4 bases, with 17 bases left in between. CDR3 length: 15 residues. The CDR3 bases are TGTGCCAGCAGCAAAATGGACACGGGTTCCTATGGCTACACCTTC. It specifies CASSKMDTGSYGYTF.

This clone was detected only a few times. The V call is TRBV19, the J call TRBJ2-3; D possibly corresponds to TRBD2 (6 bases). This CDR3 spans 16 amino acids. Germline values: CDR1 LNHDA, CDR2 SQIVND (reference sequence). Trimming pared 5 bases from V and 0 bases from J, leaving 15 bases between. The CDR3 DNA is TGTGCCAGTAGTGGGTCGGTAGCGGCTAGCACAGATACGCAGTATTTT. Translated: CASSGSVAASTDTQYF.